This note documents a single T cell receptor (beta chain) sequence. This sample was taken from a study of CD8+CD57+ T cells in acquired aplastic anemia. It was genomic DNA that served as the template for profiling TCR beta VDJ and CDR3. One entry per CDR3 protein results from TCRdb running MiXCR on the reads. The sample shows about 400,000 distinct CDR3 sequences, 65% to 80% of them seen only once. The V end was cut by 4 bases, the J end by 5 bases, with 18 bases between. Germline V gene data show CDR1 as SQVTM and CDR2 as ANQGSEA. The CDR3 extends over 14 amino acids. J is TRBJ2-7 and V is TRBV29-1; D tentatively reads TRBD1 or TRBD2 (6 bases each). Sequenced: sorted CD4+, CD8+, or CD8+CD57+ T cells (not recorded which) from PBMCs. This receptor was identified in a human donor in good health, serving as a control. CDR3 in DNA: TGCAGCGTTGGACTAGAGGGGGGCCAACACGAGCAGTACTTC. Translating gives CSVGLEGGQHEQYF.